One sample yielded the 28 T cell receptor beta chains listed below, sequenced in a study of CD4+ T cells in melanoma. Generated by immunoSEQ multiplex PCR, the TCRdb table keeps only in-frame clones and is missing some. The table includes approximately 110,000 clones, roughly 90% detected once. The sequencing sample was made of peripheral blood. The receptors were gathered from a human donor with melanoma.

CDR3 sequence reads: CASSYSMNEQYF. The CDR3 nucleotides are TGTGCCAGCAGTTACTCAATGAACGAGCAGTACTTC. J is TRBJ2-7 and V is TRBV6-6; D gene ambiguous. CDR3 length: 12 residues. V was trimmed by 0 bases and J by 5 bases, leaving 5 bases between them. Looked up from germline, CDR1 is MNHNY and CDR2 is SVGAGI (reference sequence).

V and J are TRBV6-6 and TRBJ2-7, with D unresolved. The length of the CDR3 is 13 residues. V lost 8 bases and J lost 3, with 14 bases in between. The germline V gene has CDR1 MNHNY and CDR2 SVGAGI (reference sequence). The CDR3, as DNA: TGTGCCAGCCGTCGGACGTCGGACTACGAGCAGTACTTC. Protein: CASRRTSDYEQYF.

The rearrangement joins TRBV7-2 to TRBJ1-3; D might be TRBD1 (6 bases). Germline V gene lookup returns CDR1 SGHTA and CDR2 FQGNSA. The CDR3 consists of 17 residues. Trimming left V 2 bases short and J 0 bases short, with 14 bases between. The CDR3, as DNA: TGTGCCAGCAGCTTAACAGGGACGGCGAGCTCTGGAAACACCATATATTTT. Protein product: CASSLTGTASSGNTIYF.

The chain combines TRBV14 with TRBJ2-3; D not certain. Trimming removed 4 bases at V and 6 bases at J, with 11 bases between. The CDR3 is 13 amino acids. Germline CDR1 is SGHDN and CDR2 is FVKESK. This chain's CDR3 is CASSPAGGDTQYF. The CDR3 DNA reads TGTGCCAGCAGCCCAGCTGGTGGGGATACGCAGTATTTT.

The rearrangement links TRBV2 to TRBJ1-4; 8 bases match TRBD1. The CDR3 runs 14 residues. The J segment lost 10 bases and the V segment lost 8 bases, leaving 12 bases of the junction unmatched. Looked up from germline, CDR1 is SNHLY and CDR2 is FYNNEI. The CDR3, as DNA: TGTGCCAGCGGGGGGACAGGCCACGCGGTAAAACTGTTTTTT. This encodes CASGGTGHAVKLFF.

CDR3 region: CASSLLDTGRANEKLFF. CDR3 in DNA: TGTGCCAGCAGCTTACTCGATACAGGGCGGGCTAATGAAAAACTGTTTTTT. This rearrangement joins TRBV7-9 to TRBJ1-4, with a tentative D call TRBD1 (6 bases). The germline V gene encodes CDR1 SEHNR and CDR2 FQNEAQ (reference sequence). The length of the CDR3 is 17 residues. Trimming stripped 2 bases from V and 3 bases from J, with 16 bases between.

This clone was counted a single time. V gene TRBV5-4 combines with J gene TRBJ2-7; 10 bases map to TRBD1. V shed 4 bases and J 2 bases; nucleotides not matched to a gene: 3. Germline V gene data show CDR1 as SGHNT and CDR2 as YYREEE (reference sequence). This CDR3 is 14 amino acids long. CDR3 in DNA: TGTGCCAGCAGCGGGGACAGGGGAGCCTACGAGCAGTACTTC. It specifies CASSGDRGAYEQYF.

The rearrangement uses TRBV19 and TRBJ2-3, with TRBD1 matching over 8 bases. V was pared by 5 bases and J by 4 bases, with 5 bases of the junction left unmatched. Germline V CDR1 and CDR2: LNHDA, SQIVND (reference sequence). The CDR3 has 14 amino acids. CDR3 sequence (DNA): TGTGCCAGTAGTCCCAGGGGGCCCCCAGATACGCAGTATTTT. It specifies CASSPRGPPDTQYF. The whole variable domain, remainder taken from reference TRBV19 and TRBJ2-3, is DGGITQSPKYLFRKEGQNVTLSCEQNLNHDAMYWYRQDPGQGLRLIYYSQIVNDFQKGDIAEGYSVSREKKESFPLTVTSAQKNPTAFYLCASSPRGPPDTQYFGPGTRLTVL.

Of note for this clone: At one of its ends the junction is not consistent with the germline gene, which may arise from a read error. The V call is TRBV7-9, the J call TRBJ2-7, with D perhaps TRBD1 or TRBD2 (5 bases each). The CDR3 length is 15 residues. Per germline, CDR1 SEHNR and CDR2 FQNEAQ (reference sequence). In nucleotides, the CDR3 is TGTGCCAGCAGCTTAGCGCGCAGGGACCCCTATGAGCAGTACTTC. Translating gives CASSLARRDPYEQYF.

The chain couples TRBV5-8 to TRBJ2-7; D not resolved. This CDR3 is 17 amino acids long. V lost 0 bases, J lost 0 bases, and 16 bases lay in between. From germline, CDR1 is SGHTS and CDR2 YDEGEE. In nucleotides, the CDR3 is TGTGCCAGCAGCTTGGCTCCGGACCCGTTCAGCTCCTACGAGCAGTACTTC. Encoded protein: CASSLAPDPFSSYEQYF.

The chain recombines TRBV11-2 with TRBJ1-1, with no clear D. Germline V gene data show CDR1 as SGHAT and CDR2 as FQNNGV. Trimming removed 7 bases from V and 1 base from J, with 7 bases in between. The CDR3 sequence is 12 residues long. The CDR3 sequence is CASTQRNTEAFF. Written as DNA, the CDR3 is TGTGCCAGCACCCAACGGAACACTGAAGCTTTCTTT. Using reference TRBV11-2 and TRBJ1-1 for the parts outside the CDR3, the full variable domain is EAGVAQSPRYKIIEKRQSVAFWCNPISGHATLYWYQQILGQGPKLLIQFQNNGVVDDSQLPKDRFSAERLKGVDSTLKIQPAKLEDSAVYLCASTQRNTEAFFGQGTRLTVV.

This sequence joins TRBV7-9 and TRBJ2-6; tentatively, D is TRBD1 (5 bases). V dropped 5 bases and J dropped 1 base, with 9 bases sitting between them. The germline CDR1 and CDR2 sequences are SEHNR and FQNEAQ (reference sequence). The length of the CDR3 is 15 residues. The CDR3 loop is CASSTQGSGANVLTF. CDR3 sequence (DNA): TGTGCCAGCAGCACTCAGGGTTCTGGGGCCAACGTCCTGACTTTC. The whole variable domain, remainder taken from reference TRBV7-9 and TRBJ2-6, is DTGVSQNPRHKITKRGQNVTFRCDPISEHNRLYWYRQTLGQGPEFLTYFQNEAQLEKSRLLSDRFSAERPKGSFSTLEIQRTEQGDSAMYLCASSTQGSGANVLTFGAGSRLTVL.

This chain links TRBV5-1 with TRBJ1-2; unclear D gene. CDR3 size: 14 residues. Trimming took off 1 base at V and 0 bases at J, with 7 bases between the two ends. Germline CDR1 and CDR2: SGHRS and YFSETQ. CDR3 in amino acids: CASSLITTNYGYTF. The DNA for the CDR3 is TGCGCCAGCAGCTTGATCACTACTAACTATGGCTACACCTTC.

This sequence joins TRBV28 and TRBJ1-3, with a possible D match to TRBD1 (5 bases). Germline V gene lookup returns CDR1 MDHEN and CDR2 SYDVKM. Trimming left V 6 bases short and J 1 base short, with 13 bases between. This CDR3 has 15 residues. The CDR3 region is CASRARTLSGNTIYF. CDR3 in DNA: TGTGCCAGCAGAGCCAGGACACTTTCTGGAAACACCATATATTTT.

The V call is TRBV6-5, the J call TRBJ1-3; D is ambiguous. This CDR3 contains 14 residues. Trimming cost V 6 bases and J 2 bases, with 11 bases left between them. Germline V CDR1 and CDR2: MNHEY, SVGAGI. CDR3 amino acids: CASSPGFTGNTIYF. The DNA of the CDR3 is TGTGCCAGCAGCCCCGGGTTTACTGGAAACACCATATATTTT.

The chain links TRBV10-1 to TRBJ2-7; TRBD1 agrees at 7 bases. CDR3 length equals 12 residues. CDR1 and CDR2 from the germline V gene are WNHNN and SYGVQD (reference sequence). V lost 8 bases to trimming and J lost 2 bases; unmatched junction nucleotides: 3. CDR3 bases: TGCGCCAGCCATGGGACAGCCTACGAGCAGTACTTC. Its protein is CASHGTAYEQYF.

The chain uses TRBV9 and TRBJ2-7; TRBD2 matches 7 bases. Germline trimming cut 3 bases from V and 2 bases from J; bases unmatched to any gene: 5. CDR1 SGDLS and CDR2 YYNGEE come from the germline V gene. The CDR3 is 14 amino acids. The CDR3 nucleotides read TGTGCCAGCAGCGGTGGACGGGGGGCCTACGAGCAGTACTTC. Its translation: CASSGGRGAYEQYF.

This clone was recorded only once. This rearrangement joins TRBV5-1 to TRBJ1-6; perhaps TRBD1 as D (5 bases). There are 15 residues in the CDR3. Germline CDR1 is SGHRS and CDR2 is YFSETQ. The V end lost 4 bases, the J end lost 9 bases, and 17 bases lay between the germline ends. CDR3: CASSPRGEYGSPLHF. CDR3 bases: TGCGCCAGCAGCCCCAGAGGGGAGTACGGTTCACCCCTCCACTTT. Combining the CDR3 with reference TRBV5-1 and TRBJ1-6 gives the whole variable domain KAGVTQTPRYLIKTRGQQVTLSCSPISGHRSVSWYQQTPGQGLQFLFEYFSETQRNKGNFPGRFSGRQFSNSRSEMNVSTLELGDSALYLCASSPRGEYGSPLHFGNGTRLTVT.

V is TRBV18 and J is TRBJ2-5, with TRBD1 matching over 10 bases. The CDR3 runs to 17 residues. In germline, CDR1 is KGHSH, CDR2 LQKENI. Unmatched junction bases numbered 6, after V lost 1 base and J lost 1 base. The CDR3 sequence: CASSPRRDRGPQETQYF. CDR3 bases: TGTGCCAGCTCACCACGACGTGACAGGGGGCCCCAAGAGACCCAGTACTTC.

The V call is TRBV9, the J call TRBJ1-1, with unresolved D. Trimming removed 0 bases from V and 1 base from J, with 7 bases in between. CDR3 length: 14 amino acids. Germline loops: CDR1 SGDLS, CDR2 YYNGEE. This chain's CDR3 is CASSVARQNTEAFF. In nucleotides, the CDR3 is TGTGCCAGCAGCGTAGCCAGACAGAACACTGAAGCTTTCTTT.

CDR3 sequence reads: CASSNPGNTIYF. The CDR3 nucleotides read TGCGCCAGCAGCAACCCTGGAAACACCATATATTTT. The J gene is TRBJ1-3, the V gene TRBV4-1; D not resolved. Trimming removed 5 bases from V and 2 bases from J, with 4 bases in between. Germline CDR1 is MGHRA and CDR2 is YSYEKL. The CDR3 extends over 12 amino acids.

This chain joins TRBV4-1 and TRBJ1-2; D is possibly TRBD1 (5 bases). Deletions cut 0 bases from V and 4 bases from J, with 12 bases between. CDR3 length equals 15 residues. Germline CDR1 reads MGHRA; CDR2 reads YSYEKL. The DNA for the CDR3 is TGCGCCAGCAGCCAAGACGGCAGGGACTCCTATGGCTACACCTTC. The encoded protein is CASSQDGRDSYGYTF.

The chain recombines TRBV14 with TRBJ1-1; weak D call: TRBD1 (6 bases). V lost 0 bases, J lost 4 bases, and 12 bases lay in between. The CDR3 totals 15 residues. Germline CDR1 reads SGHDN; CDR2 reads FVKESK. CDR3 coding DNA: TGTGCCAGCAGCCAAGAAAGGGGGGTATTCACTGAAGCTTTCTTT. Its translation is CASSQERGVFTEAFF.

The sample holds a few counts of this clone. The V call is TRBV7-8, the J call TRBJ2-1; 11 nucleotides align to TRBD1. V was clipped by 5 bases and J by 6 bases; unmatched bases: 6. Germline values: CDR1 SGHVS, CDR2 FQNEAQ. The CDR3 loop spans 15 amino acids. DNA of the CDR3: TGTGCCAGCAGCATCGGGACAGGGGGTTTCAATGAGCAGTTCTTC. Its protein is CASSIGTGGFNEQFF.

The chain employs TRBV2 and TRBJ1-5; 9 bases line up with TRBD1. CDR3 length: 13 residues. Germline CDR1 is SNHLY and CDR2 is FYNNEI. After removal of 7 bases from V and 4 bases from J, the junction contained 2 bases not matched to a gene. CDR3 residues: CASMGQGNQPQHF. The CDR3 DNA reads as TGTGCCAGCATGGGACAGGGAAATCAGCCCCAGCATTTT.

The V and J genes are TRBV27 and TRBJ2-1; 8 bases are a match to TRBD2. The CDR3 is made up of 17 amino acids. CDR1 is MNHEY and CDR2 is SMNVEV in the germline V gene (reference sequence). The V gene end was trimmed by 6 bases and the J gene end by 0 bases; junction bases not matched to a gene: 10. The CDR3 nucleotides read TGTGCCAGCAGCAGACTAGCGCACGGGAGCTCCTACAATGAGCAGTTCTTC. It encodes CASSRLAHGSSYNEQFF.

V and J are TRBV19 and TRBJ2-5; tentatively, D is TRBD1 or TRBD2 (5 bases each). The V end was cut by 6 bases, the J end by 4 bases, with 9 bases between. The germline gives CDR1 LNHDA, CDR2 SQIVND (reference sequence). CDR3 size: 12 residues. CDR3 nucleotides: TGTGCCAGTAGGGGGGACCTAGAGACCCAGTACTTC. This codes for CASRGDLETQYF.

The rearrangement joins TRBV7-2 to TRBJ2-2; 8 bases align to TRBD2. The CDR3 is 15 amino acids. Germline V gives CDR1 SGHTA, CDR2 FQGNSA. Trimming removed 5 bases from V and 4 bases from J; junction bases left unmatched: 6. The CDR3 here is CASSPTSVVTGELFF. DNA of the CDR3: TGTGCCAGCAGCCCGACTAGCGTAGTCACCGGGGAGCTGTTTTTT.